This is a list of T cell receptor beta chains from one sample in a study of CD8 T cells in Susac syndrome. TCRdb independently ran MiXCR on the immunoSEQ multiplex PCR reads; one entry per CDR3 protein. The repertoire holds some 90,000 distinct CDR3 sequences, with about 93% as singletons. Sequenced input: CD8+ T cells from PBMCs. The receptors come from a human donor in good health. The conserved cysteine and the conserved F or W are not part of the CDR3 here.

v_gene: TRBV29-1; j_gene: TRBJ2-7; CDR3aa: SVEGGTVFSEQY
v_gene: TRBV9; j_gene: TRBJ1-4; CDR3aa: ASSGQGGEKLF
v_gene: TRBV7-8; j_gene: TRBJ2-7; CDR3aa: ASSSTGYEQY
v_gene: TRBV9; j_gene: TRBJ2-1; CDR3aa: ASSVGAAASNEQF
v_gene: TRBV20-1; j_gene: TRBJ1-5; CDR3aa: SAQTGNNWEPQH
v_gene: TRBV3-1; j_gene: TRBJ1-2; CDR3aa: ASSQDPGQFSYGYT
v_gene: TRBV9; j_gene: TRBJ1-1; CDR3aa: ASSVAYRGAEAF
v_gene: TRBV5-1; j_gene: TRBJ2-1; CDR3aa: ASSLTGEQF
v_gene: TRBV7-8; j_gene: TRBJ2-7; CDR3aa: ASSRTYEQY
v_gene: TRBV9; j_gene: TRBJ1-2; CDR3aa: ASSHSGGNYGYT
v_gene: TRBV4-1; j_gene: TRBJ2-7; CDR3aa: ASSEAGGDYEQY
v_gene: TRBV5-1; j_gene: TRBJ2-3; CDR3aa: ASRGTGGGTDTQY
v_gene: TRBV12-3/TRBV12-4; j_gene: TRBJ1-2; CDR3aa: ASSLSEVRRYGYT
v_gene: TRBV12-3/TRBV12-4; j_gene: TRBJ2-5; CDR3aa: ASSFGGPIETQY